This TCR beta chain was documented in a study of T cells in Graves' hyperthyroidism and ophthalmopathy. The study, taken as a whole, reports: Clonotypes that were expanded in thyroid above 0.001 mostly appeared in blood too. A model using 13 V-J features told ophthalmopathy apart from stable hyperthyroidism.

Germline V gene sequence: CDR1 SEHNR, CDR2 FQNEAQ (reference sequence). The CDR3 contains 19 residues. The V end was cut by 5 bases, the J end by 4 bases, with 29 bases between. This clonotype has more than one count but fewer than ten. The target antigen is unknown. TCR beta CDR3 regions were amplified from RNA. HTBI primers were employed in a first-round RT-PCR of the TCR CDR3. Using its own MiXCR run on the multiplex PCR reads, TCRdb lists one record per CDR3 protein. Here the sample spans around 620,000 distinct CDR3 sequences, 14% being singletons. This chain joins TRBV7-9 and TRBJ2-5, with D unresolved. Sequenced: blood. The receptor's source is a woman aged 18 to 35 with Graves' ophthalmopathy. The CDR3 DNA reads TGTGCCAGCAGCGGAAAAGCAGTGTATGTTGGGCGAAAAAGAGAGACCCAGTACTTC. Translated: CASSGKAVYVGRKRETQYF.